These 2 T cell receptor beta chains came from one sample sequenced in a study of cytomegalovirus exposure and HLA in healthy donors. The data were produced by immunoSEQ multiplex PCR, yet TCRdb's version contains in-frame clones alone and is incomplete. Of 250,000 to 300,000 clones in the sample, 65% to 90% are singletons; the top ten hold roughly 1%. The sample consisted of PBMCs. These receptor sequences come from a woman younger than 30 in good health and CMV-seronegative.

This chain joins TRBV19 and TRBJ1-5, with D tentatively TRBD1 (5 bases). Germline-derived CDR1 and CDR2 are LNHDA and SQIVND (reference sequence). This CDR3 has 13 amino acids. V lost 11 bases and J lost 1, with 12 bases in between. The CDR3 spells CAVGGRSNQPQHF. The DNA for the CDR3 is TGTGCCGTCGGGGGAAGGAGCAATCAGCCCCAGCATTTT. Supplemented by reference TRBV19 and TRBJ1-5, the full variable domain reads DGGITQSPKYLFRKEGQNVTLSCEQNLNHDAMYWYRQDPGQGLRLIYYSQIVNDFQKGDIAEGYSVSREKKESFPLTVTSAQKNPTAFYLCAVGGRSNQPQHFGDGTRLSIL.

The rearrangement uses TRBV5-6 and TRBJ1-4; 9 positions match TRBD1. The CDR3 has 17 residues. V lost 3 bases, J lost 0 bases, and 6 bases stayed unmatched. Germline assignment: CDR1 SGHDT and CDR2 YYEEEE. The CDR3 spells CASSSPGQGATNEKLFF. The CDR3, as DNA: TGTGCCAGCAGCTCACCGGGACAGGGCGCAACTAATGAAAAACTGTTTTTT.